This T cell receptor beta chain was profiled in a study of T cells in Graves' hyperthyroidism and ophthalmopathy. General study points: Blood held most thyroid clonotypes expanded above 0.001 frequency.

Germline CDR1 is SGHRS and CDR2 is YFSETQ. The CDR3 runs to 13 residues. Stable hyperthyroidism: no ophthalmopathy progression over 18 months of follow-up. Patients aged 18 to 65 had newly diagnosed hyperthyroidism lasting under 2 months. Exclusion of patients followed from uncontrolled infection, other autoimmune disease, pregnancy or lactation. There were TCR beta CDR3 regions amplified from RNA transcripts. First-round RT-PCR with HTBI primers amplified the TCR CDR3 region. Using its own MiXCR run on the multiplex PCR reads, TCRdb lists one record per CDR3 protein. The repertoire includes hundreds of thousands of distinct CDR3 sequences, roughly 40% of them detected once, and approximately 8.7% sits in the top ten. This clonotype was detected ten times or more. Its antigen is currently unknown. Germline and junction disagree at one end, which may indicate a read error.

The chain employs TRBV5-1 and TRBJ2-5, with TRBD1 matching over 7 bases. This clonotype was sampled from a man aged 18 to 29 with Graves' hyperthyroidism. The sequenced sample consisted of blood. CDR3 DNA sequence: TGTGCCAGCAGCTTGGGACAGCAAGAGACCCAGTACTTC. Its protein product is CASSLGQQETQYF.